This T cell receptor (beta chain) was captured in a study of blood T cell repertoires in COVID-19 (dated by TCRdb to 2020 to 2021). Context from the whole study: The collaborator samples originated in the United States, Italy and Spain and spanned the acute and convalescent phases of COVID-19. Where available, HLA class I and class II types were taken from metadata supplied by the sample provider and were not determined by assay-based typing. The sample metadata nearly always contained a de-identified subject ID, COVID-19 status, age in years and sex. The samples were drawn from two sources: the first 160 participants of the ongoing ImmuneRACE study, and approximately 1,300 subjects contributed by 6 global collaborators. The repertoires were made available in a free public database intended to serve as a resource for research on the immune response to SARS-CoV-2. The prospective study material was composed of cDNA or gDNA derived from T cells, B-cell-depleted T cells, or PBMCs. Deeply sampled blood TCRbeta repertoires from subjects exposed to, actively infected with, or recovered from COVID-19 were included in the dataset. Summary of the overall study and its limitations: The amount of clinical and demographic metadata varied by source and participant and was provided uncurated.

As for this clone: Which antigen it targets is not known. Base qualities were left out, and no much larger clone turns up one base away.

The immunoSEQ Assay, a bias-controlled multiplex PCR, was used to amplify TCRbeta CDR3 regions from genomic DNA. From the authors' description of their analysis: Nucleated cell counts per sample were estimated from amplification of reference gene primers within the assay. To quantify the absolute abundance of each unique TCRbeta CDR3 rearrangement, sequence reads were collapsed and filtered. For each sample, productive Simpson clonality was calculated by taking the square root of Simpson's diversity index across productive rearrangements. Imported from immuneACCESS, the table was reduced by TCRdb to in-frame sequences with V and J called. These copies leave out some clones; in studies compared against another copy, an unresolved V gene accounts for under half, and the cause of the remainder is not known. V, J and clone size derive from that table, while D and trimming were established from the DNA sequence. Recorded for this sample are 240,000 or so clones; roughly nine tenths of them occurred a single time. Of the sample, less than 8% falls within the top ten clones.

Collaborating institutions collected whole blood in K2EDTA tubes following their own protocols. Collaborator samples were shipped for TCRbeta analysis as frozen whole blood, isolated PBMCs, or DNA extracted from either sample type. The sequence was obtained from a man in his 60s with acute or convalescent COVID-19. The material sequenced was peripheral blood.

The CDR3 corresponds to CASSDSREIPQETQYF. The DNA reads as follows: TGTGCCAGCAGTGACTCGCGCGAGATCCCCCAAGAGACCCAGTACTTC. The receptor chain draws on TRBV6-4 and TRBJ2-5; confidence is insufficient to name the D gene. From its cysteine to its phenylalanine, the CDR3 spans 16 amino acids. CDR3 DNA is the only sequence kept; it has 48 bases, read in frame from the first base. CDR1 and CDR2 are read off the germline V gene as MRHNA and SNTAGT. V loses 0 bases of germline sequence and J loses 1 base, and the interval between the two ends is 12 bases.